This record covers a single T cell receptor beta chain. Antigen: not known. This CDR3 is built from 17 residues. Trimming stripped 9 bases from V and 0 bases from J, with 21 bases between. From germline, CDR1 is SGHTA and CDR2 FQGNSA. The source of the blood RNA was unsorted whole blood, and germline DNA was extracted as well. Preoperatively, peripheral blood was drawn, around 4 milliliters in total. Using a constant-region primer together with ProtoScript II reverse transcriptase, TCR beta cDNA was made from roughly 520 ng of total RNA. For TCR beta, libraries were produced by three nested multiplex PCR rounds using slightly modified ARM-PCR. Primers for the first two PCR rounds were TRBV1-TRBV30 forward primers and a C-beta reverse primer (approximately 10 cycles per round). MiXCR, applied by TCRdb to the multiplex PCR reads, yields one record per CDR3 protein. The repertoire holds a few hundred thousand distinct CDR3 sequences, more than 55% seen once, with over 15% in the top ten.

The source of the sample is a study of tumor-infiltrating lymphocytes in primary liver carcinoma. For the study at large: The patients, men and women alike, were aged 30 to 69 years. Study-wide results and caveats: Paired tumor-adjacent and tumor-blood samples overlapped less than tumor region pairs did. Tumor top-250-clone fraction significantly exceeded that of blood (p = 0.039).

The rearrangement uses TRBV7-2 and TRBJ2-1; D gene unclear. The sample comprised peripheral blood. The origin of this receptor is a woman in her 30s with primary liver carcinoma and hepatitis B virus infection. The CDR3 is CASSPLPRASSYNEQFF. The CDR3 DNA reads as TGTGCCAGTAGCCCCCTGCCCCGGGCTAGCTCCTACAATGAGCAGTTCTTC.